This T cell receptor beta chain was identified during a study of T cells in Graves' hyperthyroidism and ophthalmopathy. Stable disease denoted Graves' hyperthyroidism without ophthalmopathy progression within 18 months. Many counts were recorded for this clonotype. The antigen is undetermined. Notes on the study in general: Blood shared most expanded thyroid clonotypes above 0.001.

RNA transcripts provided the source from which TCR beta CDR3 regions were amplified. HTBI primers were the set used in a first-round RT-PCR of the TCR CDR3. Via MiXCR, TCRdb re-called the multiplex PCR reads, giving one row per CDR3 protein. The sample records about 100,000 distinct CDR3 sequences, 15% to 20% being singletons. The CDR3 runs to 14 residues. Per germline, CDR1 MDHEN and CDR2 SYDVKM. V lost 8 bases and J 7 bases, leaving 20 bases between the germline ends. Sequencing was performed on blood. The rearrangement uses TRBV28 and TRBJ1-1; D might be TRBD1 (6 bases). The origin of this receptor is a woman aged 50 to 60 with Graves' hyperthyroidism. The chain's CDR3 is CASWGTLDSHEAFF. CDR3 nucleotide sequence: TGTGCCAGCTGGGGGACATTGGACAGTCATGAAGCTTTCTTT.